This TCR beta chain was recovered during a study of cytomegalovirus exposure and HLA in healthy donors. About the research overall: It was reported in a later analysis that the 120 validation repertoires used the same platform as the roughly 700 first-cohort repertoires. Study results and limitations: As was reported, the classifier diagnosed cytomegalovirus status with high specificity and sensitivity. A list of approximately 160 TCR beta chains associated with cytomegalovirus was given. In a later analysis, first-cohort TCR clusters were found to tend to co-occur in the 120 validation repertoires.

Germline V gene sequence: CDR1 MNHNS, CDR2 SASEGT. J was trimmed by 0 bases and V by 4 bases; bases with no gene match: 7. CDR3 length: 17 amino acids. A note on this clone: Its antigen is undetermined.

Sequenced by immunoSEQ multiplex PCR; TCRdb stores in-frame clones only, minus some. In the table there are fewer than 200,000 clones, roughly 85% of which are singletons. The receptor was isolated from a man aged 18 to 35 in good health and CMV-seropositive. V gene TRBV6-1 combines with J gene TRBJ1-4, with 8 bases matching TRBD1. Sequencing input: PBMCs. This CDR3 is CASSAGTGFATNEKLFF. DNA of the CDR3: TGTGCCAGCAGTGCCGGGACAGGCTTTGCAACTAATGAAAAACTGTTTTTT.